The source of this TCR beta chain is a study of blood T cell repertoires in COVID-19. Study-wide context: Acute-phase and convalescent COVID-19 samples originated in the United States, Italy and Spain. Sample material is recorded as cDNA or gDNA derived from T cells, B-cell-depleted T cells, or PBMCs.

Authors' data handling: Scientists estimated how many nucleated cells there were by amplifying reference gene primers. Method: immunoSEQ multiplex PCR; TCRdb's copy keeps in-frame clones and lacks some. V, J and clone size were drawn from that table, and D and trimming were deduced from the DNA. The table lists roughly 200,000 clones, less than 85% of them singletons, with roughly 14% in the top ten. Looked up from germline, CDR1 is LNHDA and CDR2 is SQIVND (reference sequence). The CDR3 runs 14 residues. The trim removed 5 bases at V and 2 bases at J, leaving 4 bases unmatched. The gene calls are TRBV19 and TRBJ2-5; TRBD1 agrees at 8 bases. Sequencing was done on a sample of peripheral blood. This receptor was taken from a man aged 45-65 years who had recovered from COVID-19. CDR3 amino acids: CASSSRQGQETQYF. The CDR3 coding sequence is TGTGCCAGTAGTTCTCGACAGGGGCAAGAGACCCAGTACTTC.